The 15 T cell receptor beta chains presented below share a single source sample, sequenced in a study of blood T cell repertoires in COVID-19. The repertoire was sequenced with immunoSEQ multiplex PCR; TCRdb's copy has only in-frame clones and lacks some. Of fewer than 70,000 clones in the sample, approximately 79% were seen once. The material sequenced was peripheral blood. All receptors come from a man in his fifties or sixties with acute or convalescent COVID-19.

The rearrangement links TRBV12-5 to TRBJ2-1, with 8 bases identical to TRBD2. In germline, CDR1 is LGHNT, CDR2 FRNRAP. This CDR3 has 15 amino acids. The CDR3 nucleotides are TGTGTTTTCGCGGGCGTTAGCGGGGCCTTCAATGAGCAGTTCTTC. It encodes CVFAGVSGAFNEQFF.

The chain uses TRBV9 and TRBJ2-3; 8 positions agree with TRBD2. V dropped 6 bases and J dropped 2; count of bases not matched to a gene: 2. CDR3 length: 13 amino acids. Germline CDR1 and CDR2: SGDLS and YYNGEE. The CDR3 loop reads CASMRGDTDTQYF. As DNA, the CDR3 is TGTGCCAGCATGCGGGGGGACACAGATACGCAGTATTTT. Filled out from reference TRBV9 and TRBJ2-3, the complete variable domain reads DSGVTQTPKHLITATGQRVTLRCSPRSGDLSVYWYQQSLDQGLQFLIQYYNGEERAKGNILERFSAQQFPDLHSELNLSSLELGDSALYFCASMRGDTDTQYFGPGTRLTVL.

This clone was detected only once. This rearrangement joins TRBV13 to TRBJ1-1, with a weak D call TRBD1 (5 bases). Trimming cost V 0 bases and J 2 bases, with 7 bases left between them. This CDR3 spans 14 amino acids. CDR1 and CDR2 (germline): PRHDT, FYEKMQ (reference sequence). CDR3 nucleotide sequence: TGTGCCAGCAGCTTAGGGACAGTCAACACTGAAGCTTTCTTT. This sequence encodes CASSLGTVNTEAFF. Complete variable domain (other parts from reference TRBV13 and TRBJ1-1): AAGVIQSPRHLIKEKRETATLKCYPIPRHDTVYWYQQGPGQDPQFLISFYEKMQSDKGSIPDRFSAQQFSDYHSELNMSSLELGDSALYFCASSLGTVNTEAFFGQGTRLTVV.

The V gene is TRBV4-1, the J gene TRBJ1-5, with unresolved D. Germline V lookup: CDR1 MGHRA, CDR2 YSYEKL. V dropped 0 bases and J dropped 7 bases, with 10 bases sitting between them. This CDR3 is built from 14 residues. The CDR3 sequence: CASSQEAGWQPQHF. The DNA of the CDR3 is TGCGCCAGCAGCCAAGAGGCGGGGTGGCAGCCCCAGCATTTT.

V usage is TRBV9 and J usage is TRBJ2-4; TRBD2 aligns across 12 bases. This CDR3 has 16 residues. Germline V gene data show CDR1 as SGDLS and CDR2 as YYNGEE. V dropped 4 bases and J dropped 7; count of bases not matched to a gene: 9. The CDR3 nucleotides read TGTGCCAGCAGCACGGGACTAGCGGGCCCGGAGAACATTCAGTACTTC. It codes for CASSTGLAGPENIQYF.

This sequence joins TRBV5-1 and TRBJ1-1, with D possibly being TRBD1 (5 bases). V was pared by 3 bases and J by 1 base, with 7 bases between. Germline-derived CDR1 and CDR2 are SGHRS and YFSETQ. The CDR3 consists of 13 residues. CDR3 in amino acids: CASSSQGNTEAFF. CDR3 DNA sequence: TGCGCCAGCAGCTCCCAGGGGAACACTGAAGCTTTCTTT.

This chain joins TRBV18 and TRBJ2-6; weak D call: TRBD2 (6 bases). CDR3 length: 17 amino acids. Germline V lookup: CDR1 KGHSH, CDR2 LQKENI. The V end was cut by 4 bases, the J end by 0 bases, with 13 bases between. The CDR3: CASSQLAVLSGANVLTF. DNA of the CDR3: TGTGCCAGCTCACAACTAGCTGTGCTCTCTGGGGCCAACGTCCTGACTTTC. Combining the CDR3 with reference TRBV18 and TRBJ2-6 gives the whole variable domain NAGVMQNPRHLVRRRGQEARLRCSPMKGHSHVYWYRQLPEEGLKFMVYLQKENIIDESGMPKERFSAEFPKEGPSILRIQQVVRGDSAAYFCASSQLAVLSGANVLTFGAGSRLTVL.

This chain links TRBV7-2 with TRBJ2-6, with a possible D match to TRBD2 (6 bases). CDR3 length: 16 amino acids. Germline assignment: CDR1 SGHTA and CDR2 FQGNSA. Between the trimmed V and J ends, which lost 5 bases and 1 base, there was a span of 12 bases. Here the CDR3 DNA reads TGTGCCAGCAGCAGAGGGGCGGGGTCTGGGGCCAACGTCCTGACTTTC. It encodes CASSRGAGSGANVLTF.

This chain joins TRBV2 and TRBJ1-6, with D perhaps TRBD1 (6 bases). Germline CDR1 SNHLY, CDR2 FYNNEI. Trimming stripped 3 bases from V and 7 bases from J, with 10 bases between. The CDR3 extends over 14 amino acids. The CDR3 DNA follows: TGTGCCAGCAGTGAGGGAGGGGGAAATTCACCCCTCCACTTT. As protein: CASSEGGGNSPLHF.

The chain has TRBV19 and TRBJ1-2; 10 bases align to TRBD1. V was clipped by 8 bases and J by 6 bases; unmatched bases: 9. This CDR3 is 14 amino acids long. Per germline, CDR1 LNHDA and CDR2 SQIVND (reference sequence). The CDR3 DNA follows: TGTGCCAGTCTTAAGGGACAGGGGTTTAATGGCTACACCTTC. This encodes CASLKGQGFNGYTF.

At least ten counts were recorded for this clone. V gene TRBV2 combines with J gene TRBJ1-1; 10 nucleotides agree with TRBD1. This CDR3 spans 16 amino acids. V was pared by 3 bases and J by 5 bases, with 9 bases of the junction left unmatched. CDR1 is SNHLY and CDR2 is FYNNEI in the germline V gene. The CDR3 protein is CASSEETGGVGTEAFF. DNA of the CDR3: TGTGCCAGCAGTGAGGAGACAGGGGGCGTCGGGACTGAAGCTTTCTTT. Looking up the rest from reference TRBV2 and TRBJ1-1 gives the full variable domain: EPEVTQTPSHQVTQMGQEVILRCVPISNHLYFYWYRQILGQKVEFLVSFYNNEISEKSEIFDDQFSVERPDGSNFTLKIRSTKLEDSAMYFCASSEETGGVGTEAFFGQGTRLTVV.

The rearrangement links TRBV2 to TRBJ2-1; weak D call: TRBD2 (5 bases). From germline, CDR1 is SNHLY and CDR2 FYNNEI. The CDR3 is 12 amino acids. Trimming stripped 8 bases from V and 4 bases from J, with 9 bases between. CDR3 amino acids: CASGRGYNEQFF. The CDR3 DNA sequence: TGTGCCAGCGGTCGGGGATACAATGAGCAGTTCTTC.

This clone was seen a single time. V is TRBV5-1 and J is TRBJ1-1, with 7 nucleotides matching TRBD1. The V gene's germline CDR1 is SGHRS and CDR2 YFSETQ. The V segment lost 4 bases and the J segment 2 bases; nucleotides outside the gene matches: 14. The CDR3 runs to 17 residues. DNA of the CDR3: TGCGCCAGCAGCCCACGACAGGGTGTGTTGGGAAACACTGAAGCTTTCTTT. Translating gives CASSPRQGVLGNTEAFF.

The chain recombines TRBV7-2 with TRBJ2-2, with TRBD2 identical over 8 bases. V gave up 1 base and J gave up 3 bases; unmatched junction bases: 4. Germline V gene sequence: CDR1 SGHTA, CDR2 FQGNSA. There are 16 residues in the CDR3. CDR3 coding DNA: TGTGCCAGCAGCTTAGTGTCGGGGGGGCACACCGGGGAGCTGTTTTTT. As protein: CASSLVSGGHTGELFF.

The chain joins TRBV1 to TRBJ2-7; TRBD2, the D gene given by the table, was not confirmed from the DNA. TRBV1 is classified as a pseudogene. CDR3 length: 15 residues. The CDR3 coding sequence is TGCACCAGCAGCCAAGATCTAGCGGGGGGCTACGAGCAGTACTTC. Translation gives CTSSQDLAGGYEQYF.